This T cell receptor (beta chain) was observed in a study of long-term antiretroviral therapy in people with HIV. Study-level findings and limits: Regardless of time point, clones expanded before ART dominated the repertoire.

V was clipped by 7 bases and J by 4 bases, with 16 bases between them. The CDR3 runs 14 residues. Looked up from germline, CDR1 is SEHNR and CDR2 is FQNEAQ (reference sequence). On this clone: Its target is not known.

A v3.0 immunoSEQ assay was performed at survey level. This table comes from immunoSEQ multiplex PCR, and its TCRdb copy is limited to in-frame clones, with some not included. The sample has about 20,000 clones; approximately 90% are singletons. One or more pre-ART and two or more post-ART PBMC samples were available from each donor. The sequence was obtained from a woman aged 25 to 39 with HIV. V is TRBV7-9 and J is TRBJ1-2; D remains unclear. The source was unsorted PBMCs, collected approximately 4.4 years before starting antiretroviral therapy. CDR3 nucleotides: TGTGCCAGCACCTCGACGGAGAGCCTCTATGGCTACACCTTC. This codes for CASTSTESLYGYTF.